This T cell receptor (beta chain) originates from a study of shared clonotypes between healthy human individuals. Study summary: CD4 naive and CD4 memory each took three plates per donor, while CD8 naive took two and CD8 memory one. Findings and limits, study-wide: The donor pool, a small one, limited the genetic and exposure-history diversity represented.

This clone was counted a single time. The antigen is unknown. The data were produced by immunoSEQ multiplex PCR, yet TCRdb's version contains in-frame clones alone and is incomplete. The sample consists of millions of clones, more than 80% of them appearing once. This CDR3 comprises 14 residues. The germline gives CDR1 SQVTM, CDR2 ANQGSEA. V dropped 1 base and J dropped 2 bases, with 12 bases sitting between them. The chain uses TRBV29-1 and TRBJ2-7, with D possibly being TRBD2 (7 bases). The TCR sequence derives from a man between 18 and 35 years old in good health. Some clones in this sample may be carry-over from other donors' samples. Input material: naive CD4+ T cells from PBMCs. Subset reported: CD45RA+ positively selected. The CDR3 sequence: CSVEGRGTPYEQYF. The CDR3 DNA reads as TGCAGCGTTGAAGGGCGGGGGACACCCTACGAGCAGTACTTC.